These 9 T cell receptor beta chains share one sample of origin, sequenced in a study of blood T cell repertoires in COVID-19 (dated by TCRdb to 2018 to 2020). Libraries were prepared through the immunoSEQ multiplex PCR assay. TCRdb took over this immuneACCESS table, retaining in-frame rearrangements with V and J assigned. Such tables are incomplete; in checked studies, under half of the missing clones stem from an unresolved V gene, and the remainder is unexplained. This sample has almost 250,000 clones in its table, and roughly 88% of those were observed once. Approximately 6% of the sample rests with the top ten. Specimen: peripheral blood. Receptors were obtained from a woman of 80 years or more with COVID-19, enrolled during active disease.

The chain has TRBV7-9 and TRBJ2-5; a possible D gene is TRBD1 (7 bases). Germline-derived CDR1 and CDR2 are SEHNR and FQNEAQ (reference sequence). Trimming shortened V by 3 bases and J by 3 bases, and 14 bases separated the two germline ends. The CDR3 is 15 amino acids. CDR3 residues: CASSFPRGEKETQYF. The DNA for the CDR3 is TGTGCCAGCAGCTTCCCCAGGGGGGAAAAAGAGACCCAGTACTTC. Combining the CDR3 with reference TRBV7-9 and TRBJ2-5 gives the whole variable domain DTGVSQNPRHKITKRGQNVTFRCDPISEHNRLYWYRQTLGQGPEFLTYFQNEAQLEKSRLLSDRFSAERPKGSFSTLEIQRTEQGDSAMYLCASSFPRGEKETQYFGPGTRLLVL.

This chain uses TRBV27 with TRBJ1-2, with a weak D call TRBD1 (5 bases). The CDR3 length is 14 residues. V lost 4 bases and J 2 bases, leaving 11 bases between the germline ends. Germline CDR1 reads MNHEY; CDR2 reads SMNVEV (reference sequence). CDR3 sequence (DNA): TGTGCCAGCAGTTCTGCCGGGGGAAACTATGGCTACACCTTC. Its protein product is CASSSAGGNYGYTF.

The gene calls are TRBV3-1 (or the pseudogene TRBV3-2) and TRBJ2-5; 14 positions agree with TRBD2. Germline loops: CDR1 LGHDT, CDR2 YNNKEL (reference sequence). The trim removed 4 bases at V and 2 bases at J, leaving 3 bases unmatched. The CDR3 spans 16 residues. For the CDR3, the DNA is TGTGCCAGCAGCCCTGGACTAGCGGGGGGTCAAGAGACCCAGTACTTC. This translates into CASSPGLAGGQETQYF.

As regards this clone: In the same sample, other DNA sequences code for this CDR3. This sequence joins TRBV19 and TRBJ1-1; 8 bases match TRBD1. The CDR3 length is 14 residues. Germline values: CDR1 LNHDA, CDR2 SQIVND (reference sequence). The trim removed 2 bases at V and 4 bases at J, leaving 3 bases unmatched. DNA for the CDR3: TGTGCCAGTAGTATACGGACAGGGTCCACTGAAGCTTTCTTT. It yields the protein CASSIRTGSTEAFF.

The rearrangement uses TRBV11-2 and TRBJ2-5, with 9 bases aligning to TRBD2. The CDR3 contains 16 residues. Unmatched junction bases numbered 9, after V lost 2 bases and J lost 5 bases. Germline CDR1 reads SGHAT; CDR2 reads FQNNGV. CDR3 amino acids: CASSLRSGGSGETQYF. For the CDR3, the DNA is TGTGCCAGCAGCTTAAGGAGCGGGGGGAGTGGGGAGACCCAGTACTTC.

V usage is TRBV3-1 (or the pseudogene TRBV3-2) and J usage is TRBJ1-1; D remains ambiguous. The V end was cut by 2 bases, the J end by 7 bases, with 11 bases between. Looked up from germline, CDR1 is LGHDT and CDR2 is YNNKEL (reference sequence). The CDR3 has 13 amino acids. The CDR3 is CASSQLGGVEAFF. CDR3 DNA: TGTGCCAGCAGCCAACTTGGTGGAGTTGAAGCTTTCTTT.

The chain couples TRBV19 to TRBJ1-4; TRBD1 aligns across 7 bases. The ends lost 7 bases at V and 6 bases at J; junction bases unmatched: 11. Germline V gene sequence: CDR1 LNHDA, CDR2 SQIVND (reference sequence). The CDR3 consists of 15 residues. The CDR3 DNA reads as TGTGCCAGTATCAGAGGGAGCAGGGGGGATGAAAAACTGTTTTTT. Protein sequence: CASIRGSRGDEKLFF.

This CDR3 is CASSPWTGENSPLHF. CDR3 nucleotides: TGTGCCAGCAGCCCGTGGACGGGGGAAAATTCACCCCTCCACTTT. J is TRBJ1-6 and V is TRBV3-1 (or the pseudogene TRBV3-2); TRBD1 is a possible D gene (5 bases). The CDR3 is 15 residues long. CDR1 is LGHDT and CDR2 is YNNKEL in the germline V gene (reference sequence). Deletions cut 4 bases from V and 7 bases from J, with 14 bases between.

The J gene is TRBJ1-1, the V gene TRBV27, with TRBD1 matching over 8 bases. Losses at the gene ends were 6 bases for V and 4 bases for J; bases not matched to a gene: 4. The CDR3 totals 13 residues. Germline values: CDR1 MNHEY, CDR2 SMNVEV (reference sequence). The CDR3 here is CASSRGQGTEAFF. The DNA for the CDR3 is TGTGCCAGCAGCCGCGGACAGGGCACTGAAGCTTTCTTT.